This note documents a single T cell receptor beta chain sequence. The data were obtained in a study of blood T cell repertoires in COVID-19. Across the study: The United States, Italy and Spain provided the acute and convalescent COVID-19 samples.

CDR1 is MNHEY and CDR2 is SMNVEV in the germline V gene (reference sequence). The CDR3 length is 15 residues. V dropped 5 bases and J dropped 2 bases, with 13 bases sitting between them. Authors' methods: The authors estimated nucleated cell counts from reference gene primer amplification. Libraries were prepared by immunoSEQ multiplex PCR; TCRdb keeps only in-frame clonotypes and omits some of them. Clone size and the V and J calls come from that table; the DNA yielded D and trimming. The data show roughly 97,000 clones, about 80% seen once. J is TRBJ1-5 and V is TRBV27; no definite D call. The receptor's source is a man aged 60 to 69 with acute or convalescent COVID-19. The sequenced sample consisted of peripheral blood. CDR3 sequence (DNA): TGTGCCAGCAGTCCCTACGGGGAGGGCAATCAGCCCCAGCATTTT. It codes for CASSPYGEGNQPQHF.